A selection of T cell receptor beta chains follows, all from one sample in a study of PD-1 blockade in mismatch repair-deficient tumors. Generated by immunoSEQ multiplex PCR, the TCRdb table keeps only in-frame clones and is missing some. The data show over 30,000 clones, with around 80% seen just once and 3% to 3.5% held by the top ten. Sequenced material: PBMCs, taken 6 to 7 weeks after starting pembrolizumab. Source of these receptors: an adult with mismatch repair-deficient cancer. CDR3s include the opening cysteine and the closing phenylalanine or tryptophan. The D gene is left open where the match is weak. Part of the rows lack a size; the others show once, few, many or a class for expanded clones.

CDR3nt: TGTGCCATCAGTGGCCAAGGGGGAGCCAAAAACATTCAGTACTTC
CDR3aa: CAISGQGGAKNIQYF
v_gene: TRBV10-3
len: 15
d_gene: .
abundance: .
j_gene: TRBJ2-4

CDR3nt: TGTGCCAGCAGTTACGGCAGCCTAGCGACCCCTGGGGAGCAGTACTTC
CDR3aa: CASSYGSLATPGEQYF
v_gene: TRBV6-5
len: 16
d_gene: .
abundance: .
j_gene: TRBJ2-7

CDR3nt: TGTGCCAGCAGCGAGGGGACTACCCGCACAGATACGCAGTATTTT
CDR3aa: CASSEGTTRTDTQYF
v_gene: TRBV9
len: 15
d_gene: TRBD2
abundance: .
j_gene: TRBJ2-3

CDR3nt: TGTGCCAGCAGCCCCGGGGGGGTCGACCAAGATGAGCAGTTCTTC
CDR3aa: CASSPGGVDQDEQFF
v_gene: TRBV11-3
len: 15
d_gene: TRBD2
abundance: .
j_gene: TRBJ2-1

CDR3nt: TGTGCCAGCAGTTTGACAGATGGCTACACCTTC
CDR3aa: CASSLTDGYTF
v_gene: TRBV2
len: 11
d_gene: .
abundance: .
j_gene: TRBJ1-2

CDR3nt: TGTGCCAGCACCTTGGTTGACGGGGGGACCCAGTACTTC
CDR3aa: CASTLVDGGTQYF
v_gene: TRBV5-8
len: 13
d_gene: .
abundance: once
j_gene: TRBJ2-5

CDR3nt: TGTGCCAGCAGTGAAGGGCTAAACAGGAACACCGGGGAGCTGTTTTTT
CDR3aa: CASSEGLNRNTGELFF
v_gene: TRBV6-1
len: 16
d_gene: .
abundance: .
j_gene: TRBJ2-2

CDR3nt: TGTGCCATCAGTGAGAAGGCAGGCCATGGCTACACCTTC
CDR3aa: CAISEKAGHGYTF
v_gene: TRBV10-3
len: 13
d_gene: .
abundance: .
j_gene: TRBJ1-2

CDR3nt: TGTGCCAGCGGGACAGGGGGCGTTAATGAAGCTTTCTTT
CDR3aa: CASGTGGVNEAFF
v_gene: TRBV28
len: 13
d_gene: TRBD1
abundance: .
j_gene: TRBJ1-1

CDR3nt: TGTGCCACCAGCAGAGAGGAAGGGGATGGCTACACCTTC
CDR3aa: CATSREEGDGYTF
v_gene: TRBV15
len: 13
d_gene: .
abundance: once
j_gene: TRBJ1-2

CDR3nt: TGTGCCAGCTCACCACAGTCAGGGCAAGGAAACACCATATATTTT
CDR3aa: CASSPQSGQGNTIYF
v_gene: TRBV18
len: 15
d_gene: .
abundance: once
j_gene: TRBJ1-3

CDR3nt: TGTGCCAGCAGCCCCGAAGAGGGCCGGGAGCTGTTTTTT
CDR3aa: CASSPEEGRELFF
v_gene: TRBV7-9
len: 13
d_gene: .
abundance: once
j_gene: TRBJ2-2

CDR3nt: TGTGCCAGCAGTTACGAAGGGGGGGTCAACACTGAAGCTTTCTTT
CDR3aa: CASSYEGGVNTEAFF
v_gene: TRBV6-5
len: 15
d_gene: .
abundance: .
j_gene: TRBJ1-1

CDR3nt: TGCGCCAGCAGCCGCCAAACGGGACAGGGAGTGGGCACTGAAGCTTTCTTT
CDR3aa: CASSRQTGQGVGTEAFF
v_gene: TRBV5-1
len: 17
d_gene: TRBD1
abundance: once
j_gene: TRBJ1-1

CDR3nt: TGTGCCAGCAGCCAGGGACTAGCGGGGAACAATGAGCAGTTCTTC
CDR3aa: CASSQGLAGNNEQFF
v_gene: TRBV4-2
len: 15
d_gene: TRBD2
abundance: .
j_gene: TRBJ2-1

CDR3nt: TGTGCCAGCAGAAAGCAAGCGGGAGGGGGTGAGCAGTTCTTC
CDR3aa: CASRKQAGGGEQFF
v_gene: TRBV7-6
len: 14
d_gene: TRBD2
abundance: .
j_gene: TRBJ2-1

CDR3nt: TGCGCCAGCAGCCAGGGGACTAGCGGGGTCCAAGAGACCCAGTACTTC
CDR3aa: CASSQGTSGVQETQYF
v_gene: TRBV5-1
len: 16
d_gene: TRBD2
abundance: .
j_gene: TRBJ2-5

CDR3nt: TGTGCCAGCAGCCAAGGGAACGGGAGGGCCCCCTTTATGCAGTTCTTC
CDR3aa: CASSQGNGRAPFMQFF
v_gene: TRBV4-2
len: 16
d_gene: TRBD2
abundance: .
j_gene: TRBJ2-1

CDR3nt: TGTGCCAGCAGCGCCGAGAGGGGGTATAGCACAGATACGCAGTATTTT
CDR3aa: CASSAERGYSTDTQYF
v_gene: TRBV9
len: 16
d_gene: .
abundance: .
j_gene: TRBJ2-3

CDR3nt: TGTGCCAGCAGCTTATCGGGAGGCGCTTCCTACGAGCAGTACTTC
CDR3aa: CASSLSGGASYEQYF
v_gene: TRBV7-9
len: 15
d_gene: TRBD2
abundance: .
j_gene: TRBJ2-7

CDR3nt: TGTGCCAGTAGTGCCGTTAACTTCCTCAATGAGCAGTTCTTC
CDR3aa: CASSAVNFLNEQFF
v_gene: TRBV19
len: 14
d_gene: .
abundance: .
j_gene: TRBJ2-1

CDR3nt: TGCGCCAGCAGCTTGGGAGGTAGCTCCTACGAGCAGTACTTC
CDR3aa: CASSLGGSSYEQYF
v_gene: TRBV5-1
len: 14
d_gene: .
abundance: .
j_gene: TRBJ2-7

CDR3nt: TGTGCCAGCAGCCAAACACTAGCGGGAGGACCATACGAGCAGTACTTC
CDR3aa: CASSQTLAGGPYEQYF
v_gene: TRBV4-2
len: 16
d_gene: TRBD2
abundance: .
j_gene: TRBJ2-7

CDR3nt: TGTGCCAGCAGCTTCAGGGGGGATCAGCCCCAGCATTTT
CDR3aa: CASSFRGDQPQHF
v_gene: TRBV11-2
len: 13
d_gene: TRBD1
abundance: .
j_gene: TRBJ1-5

CDR3nt: TGTGCCAGCAGACCTCTAGCGGGAGGACAAGAGACCCAGTACTTC
CDR3aa: CASRPLAGGQETQYF
v_gene: TRBV28
len: 15
d_gene: TRBD2
abundance: .
j_gene: TRBJ2-5

CDR3nt: TGTGCCAGCAACCCCAGGACTGGGGCCAACGTCCTGACTTTC
CDR3aa: CASNPRTGANVLTF
v_gene: TRBV28
len: 14
d_gene: .
abundance: .
j_gene: TRBJ2-6

CDR3nt: TGTGCCAGCTCAGCTCTAGGACAGGGTGAGGAAAAACTGTTTTTT
CDR3aa: CASSALGQGEEKLFF
v_gene: TRBV18
len: 15
d_gene: TRBD1
abundance: .
j_gene: TRBJ1-4

CDR3nt: TGTGCCAGCAGTTTGTCTGACAGGGGGCAGAATGGCTACACCTTC
CDR3aa: CASSLSDRGQNGYTF
v_gene: TRBV28
len: 15
d_gene: TRBD1
abundance: once
j_gene: TRBJ1-2

CDR3nt: TGTGCCAGTAGTAATCTAGCGGGAGGGTTGGATGAGCAGTTCTTC
CDR3aa: CASSNLAGGLDEQFF
v_gene: TRBV19
len: 15
d_gene: TRBD2
abundance: .
j_gene: TRBJ2-1

CDR3nt: TGTGCCAGCAGTGGAGAACAGGGTTGGCATCAGCCCCAGCATTTT
CDR3aa: CASSGEQGWHQPQHF
v_gene: TRBV2
len: 15
d_gene: .
abundance: .
j_gene: TRBJ1-5

CDR3nt: TGTGCCAGCAGACTAGCGGGAGTAGAGACCCAGTACTTC
CDR3aa: CASRLAGVETQYF
v_gene: TRBV2
len: 13
d_gene: TRBD2
abundance: .
j_gene: TRBJ2-5

CDR3nt: TGTGCCAGCAGCCCTGGGGTGGGACAGGGCTGGGAGCAGTACTTC
CDR3aa: CASSPGVGQGWEQYF
v_gene: TRBV9
len: 15
d_gene: TRBD1
abundance: .
j_gene: TRBJ2-7